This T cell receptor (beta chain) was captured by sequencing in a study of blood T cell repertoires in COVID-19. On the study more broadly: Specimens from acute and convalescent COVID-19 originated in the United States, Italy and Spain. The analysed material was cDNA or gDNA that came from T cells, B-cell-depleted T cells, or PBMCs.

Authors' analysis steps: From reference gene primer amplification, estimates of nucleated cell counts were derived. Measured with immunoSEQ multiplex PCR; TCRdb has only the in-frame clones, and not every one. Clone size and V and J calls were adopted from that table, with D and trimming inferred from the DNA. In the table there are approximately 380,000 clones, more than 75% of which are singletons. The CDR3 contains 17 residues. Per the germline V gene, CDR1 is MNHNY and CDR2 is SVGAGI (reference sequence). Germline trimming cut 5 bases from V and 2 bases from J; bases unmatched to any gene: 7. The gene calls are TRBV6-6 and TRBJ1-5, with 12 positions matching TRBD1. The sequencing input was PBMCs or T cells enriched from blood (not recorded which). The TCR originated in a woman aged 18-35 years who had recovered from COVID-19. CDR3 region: CASSRGQGAFGNQPQHF. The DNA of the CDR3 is TGTGCCAGCAGTCGGGGACAGGGGGCTTTTGGCAATCAGCCCCAGCATTTT.